A single sample gave rise to the 6 T cell receptor beta chains below, sequenced in a study of blood T cells in healthy people across ages. A sample-barcoded 5' primer and a J-beta primer mix were used in a second PCR of about 6 to 12 cycles. Via MiXCR, TCRdb re-called the 5' RACE reads, giving one row per CDR3 protein. The table shows 850,000 to 1,300,000 distinct CDR3 sequences, with under 45% occurring only once. Specimen: blood. The origin of the receptors is a woman aged 55 to 70 in good health.

The V call is TRBV2, the J call TRBJ2-5; TRBD1 is a possible D gene (5 bases). From germline, CDR1 is SNHLY and CDR2 FYNNEI. This CDR3 comprises 15 residues. V lost 5 bases and J 4 bases, leaving 17 bases between the germline ends. CDR3 coding DNA: TGTGCCAGCAGTTTAGCCCCAGGGTTGGTAGAGACCCAGTACTTC. Translated: CASSLAPGLVETQYF.

The V call is TRBV24-1, the J call TRBJ1-2; maybe TRBD1 (6 bases). V was pared by 6 bases and J by 4 bases, with 14 bases between. Germline V lookup: CDR1 KGHDR, CDR2 SFDVKD. This CDR3 is 14 amino acids long. CDR3 coding DNA: TGTGCCACCAGTACCTGGACAGCCGTCTATGGCTACACCTTC. It is translated as CATSTWTAVYGYTF.

This chain links TRBV19 with TRBJ1-5, with 7 bases aligning to TRBD1. This CDR3 has 16 residues. V dropped 2 bases and J dropped 3; count of bases not matched to a gene: 7. CDR1 and CDR2 from the germline V gene are LNHDA and SQIVND (reference sequence). CDR3 protein: CASSITGTVTNQPQHF. The CDR3 DNA reads as TGTGCCAGTAGTATAACAGGGACAGTCACCAATCAGCCCCAGCATTTT.

This clonotype was counted once. The rearrangement joins TRBV10-3 to TRBJ2-5; 9 nucleotides line up with TRBD1. Trimming took 6 bases from V and 1 from J; bases not matched to a gene: 3. The germline gives CDR1 ENHRY, CDR2 SYGVKD. CDR3 length equals 14 residues. The CDR3 nucleotides are TGTGCCATCAGAGAACAGGGGGCCCAAGAGACCCAGTACTTC. Translation gives CAIREQGAQETQYF.

The chain combines TRBV10-1 with TRBJ2-3, with 7 bases fitting TRBD2. This CDR3 has 15 amino acids. Germline V gives CDR1 WNHNN, CDR2 SYGVQD (reference sequence). V shed 5 bases and J 2 bases; nucleotides not matched to a gene: 7. The chain's CDR3 is CASSSGIGVTDTQYF. CDR3 nucleotides: TGCGCCAGCAGTAGCGGGATTGGGGTCACAGATACGCAGTATTTT.

The chain has TRBV30 and TRBJ2-3; 13 positions match TRBD2. V shed 4 bases, J shed 5 bases, and the junction held 12 bases outside the gene matches. The CDR3 consists of 17 residues. Looked up from germline, CDR1 is GTSNPN and CDR2 is SVGIG (reference sequence). The CDR3 nucleotides read TGTGCCTGGACCCCTCCCCGAGGACTAGCGGGAGAAGATACGCAGTATTTT. It translates to CAWTPPRGLAGEDTQYF.